One sample yielded the 28 T cell receptor beta chains listed below, sequenced in a study of cytomegalovirus exposure and HLA in healthy donors. Researchers ran the PCR with 60 Vbeta and 13 Jbeta primers. Assay: immunoSEQ multiplex PCR; the TCRdb copy retains only in-frame clones and omits some. The repertoire shows 150,000 to 200,000 clones; the top ten hold approximately 6.9%. What was sequenced was PBMCs. The receptors come from a man aged 30 to 45 in good health and CMV-seronegative.

Comments on this clone: Germline and junction disagree at one end, which may indicate a read error. The chain links TRBV11-1 to TRBJ2-7, with 7 nucleotides matching TRBD1. Germline CDR1 and CDR2: SGHAT and FQDESV (reference sequence). This CDR3 spans 16 amino acids. CDR3 coding DNA: TGTACCAGCAGCTCCTCCCGACAGGGAACGAGGTACGAGCAGTACTTC. As protein: CTSSSSRQGTRYEQYF.

The rearrangement joins TRBV6-1 to TRBJ1-2; 7 bases agree with TRBD1. V lost 8 bases, J lost 3 bases, and 6 bases stayed unmatched. Germline loops: CDR1 MNHNS, CDR2 SASEGT. This CDR3 is 13 amino acids long. CDR3 sequence: CASVRGGDYGYTF. The CDR3 DNA reads TGTGCCAGCGTACGAGGGGGCGACTATGGCTACACCTTC.

V gene TRBV19 combines with J gene TRBJ2-5; TRBD1 matches 7 bases. Per the germline V gene, CDR1 is LNHDA and CDR2 is SQIVND (reference sequence). Trimming at V came to 3 bases and at J to 6 bases, leaving 13 bases not matched to a gene. CDR3 length: 16 residues. The CDR3 nucleotides read TGTGCCAGTAGTATGGGCCCAGACAGGGCCGGGCAGACCCAGTACTTC. Translated: CASSMGPDRAGQTQYF.

The chain couples TRBV6-1 to TRBJ2-7, with 7 bases aligning to TRBD1. The CDR3 has 14 residues. The germline V gene has CDR1 MNHNS and CDR2 SASEGT. V shed 5 bases, J shed 0 bases, and the junction held 4 bases outside the gene matches. CDR3 coding DNA: TGTGCCAGCAGTACAGGGGTCAGCTCCTACGAGCAGTACTTC. It yields the protein CASSTGVSSYEQYF.

The chain is built from TRBV5-1 and TRBJ2-7, with 7 bases fitting TRBD1. The ends lost 0 bases at V and 0 bases at J; junction bases unmatched: 9. From germline, CDR1 is SGHRS and CDR2 YFSETQ. The CDR3 has 17 amino acids. This CDR3 is CASSLAPRTGFSYEQYF. The CDR3 nucleotides read TGCGCCAGCAGCTTGGCTCCTCGGACAGGCTTCTCCTACGAGCAGTACTTC.

The chain carries TRBV7-9 and TRBJ1-1; D is uncertain. The CDR3 loop spans 15 amino acids. Germline assignment: CDR1 SEHNR and CDR2 FQNEAQ (reference sequence). The V and J ends lost 2 bases and 7 bases respectively, with 17 bases between them. CDR3 bases: TGTGCCAGCAGCTTAACATGGCCCGAAAATGGTGAAGCTTTCTTT. Translating gives CASSLTWPENGEAFF. The variable domain in full, with the rest retrieved from reference TRBV7-9 and TRBJ1-1, is DTGVSQNPRHKITKRGQNVTFRCDPISEHNRLYWYRQTLGQGPEFLTYFQNEAQLEKSRLLSDRFSAERPKGSFSTLEIQRTEQGDSAMYLCASSLTWPENGEAFFGQGTRLTVV.

The chain carries TRBV5-4 and TRBJ2-5, with D possibly TRBD1 on 5 matching bases. The CDR3 runs 13 residues. The germline V and J ends were trimmed by 2 bases and 9 bases, with 14 bases remaining between them. Germline V gives CDR1 SGHNT, CDR2 YYREEE (reference sequence). CDR3 coding DNA: TGTGCCAGCAGCTTCGACAGTCCTGAGGCCCAGTACTTC. It codes for CASSFDSPEAQYF.

V usage is TRBV5-6 and J usage is TRBJ2-7; TRBD2 matches 7 bases. V gave up 2 bases and J gave up 2 bases; unmatched junction bases: 7. The CDR3 sequence is 15 residues long. The V gene's germline CDR1 is SGHDT and CDR2 YYEEEE. CDR3 amino acids: CASSFGGVITYEQYF. Written as DNA, the CDR3 is TGTGCCAGCAGCTTTGGGGGGGTTATCACCTACGAGCAGTACTTC.

The rearrangement links TRBV10-3 to TRBJ2-7; possibly TRBD1 for D (5 bases). V lost 0 bases to trimming and J lost 0 bases, with 6 bases between them. The CDR3 is 14 residues long. In germline, CDR1 is ENHRY, CDR2 SYGVKD. CDR3 sequence reads: CAISESQGSYEQYF. DNA of the CDR3: TGTGCCATCAGTGAGTCGCAGGGCTCCTACGAGCAGTACTTC.

The chain couples TRBV5-1 to TRBJ1-1, with TRBD1 matching 7 bases. The CDR3 length is 16 residues. Germline loops: CDR1 SGHRS, CDR2 YFSETQ. The trim removed 0 bases at V and 7 bases at J, leaving 12 bases unmatched. The CDR3 bases are TGCGCCAGCAGCTTGGAAGGGGGCGCGGTAAACCGTGAAGCTTTCTTT. Translating it yields CASSLEGGAVNREAFF. Full variable domain (missing parts from reference TRBV5-1 and TRBJ1-1): KAGVTQTPRYLIKTRGQQVTLSCSPISGHRSVSWYQQTPGQGLQFLFEYFSETQRNKGNFPGRFSGRQFSNSRSEMNVSTLELGDSALYLCASSLEGGAVNREAFFGQGTRLTVV.

The rearrangement joins TRBV5-1 to TRBJ1-4; TRBD1 matches at 9 bases. CDR3 length: 15 residues. Germline V CDR1 and CDR2: SGHRS, YFSETQ. With V trimmed by 4 bases and J by 5 bases, 6 bases remained unmatched. The CDR3 here is CASSRTGTGNEKLFF. The CDR3 DNA reads TGCGCCAGCAGCCGGACCGGGACAGGGAATGAAAAACTGTTTTTT.

This chain uses TRBV10-1 with TRBJ1-6, with a tentative D call TRBD1 (6 bases). Per germline, CDR1 WNHNN and CDR2 SYGVQD (reference sequence). V gave up 3 bases and J gave up 8 bases, with 17 bases separating them. The CDR3 sequence is 16 residues long. The CDR3 DNA follows: TGCGCCAGCAGTGACTCAGGGGTAGCTTTCTATTCACCCCTCCACTTT. Translation gives CASSDSGVAFYSPLHF.

The chain is built from TRBV7-9 and TRBJ2-7, with a possible D match to TRBD2 (6 bases). CDR1 and CDR2 (germline): SEHNR, FQNEAQ (reference sequence). Trimming stripped 0 bases from V and 1 base from J, with 10 bases between. This CDR3 has 15 amino acids. The CDR3 sequence is CASSLAASASYEQYF. The CDR3 nucleotides are TGTGCCAGCAGCTTAGCGGCTAGCGCGTCCTACGAGCAGTACTTC.

The chain is built from TRBV6-1 and TRBJ1-1; 9 bases align to TRBD1. Germline values: CDR1 MNHNS, CDR2 SASEGT. The CDR3 has 17 amino acids. Germline trimming cut 8 bases from V and 2 bases from J; bases unmatched to any gene: 15. CDR3 DNA: TGTGCCAGCGGTGGTCCCGGGACAGGGATAGGAAACACTGAAGCTTTCTTT. Protein product: CASGGPGTGIGNTEAFF.

The chain joins TRBV7-9 to TRBJ2-7; possibly TRBD1 for D (6 bases). V was shortened by 5 bases and J by 4 bases, with 30 bases between the two germline ends. The CDR3 has 19 amino acids. Germline V gene sequence: CDR1 SEHNR, CDR2 FQNEAQ (reference sequence). The CDR3 reads CASSPSGTRGPQAPYEQYF. The CDR3 region has the DNA TGTGCCAGCAGCCCAAGTGGAACCAGGGGACCCCAAGCTCCGTACGAGCAGTACTTC.

The chain is built from TRBV7-9 and TRBJ2-1; D may be TRBD2 (7 bases). Trimming took off 5 bases at V and 4 bases at J, with 21 bases between the two ends. This CDR3 is built from 17 residues. Germline CDR1 is SEHNR and CDR2 is FQNEAQ (reference sequence). DNA of the CDR3: TGTGCCAGCAGCCCCCTCTACAAGGGGGGGCCGTACAATGAGCAGTTCTTC. It codes for CASSPLYKGGPYNEQFF. The full variable domain, in which reference TRBV7-9 and TRBJ2-1 provide the parts outside the CDR3, is DTGVSQNPRHKITKRGQNVTFRCDPISEHNRLYWYRQTLGQGPEFLTYFQNEAQLEKSRLLSDRFSAERPKGSFSTLEIQRTEQGDSAMYLCASSPLYKGGPYNEQFFGPGTRLTVL.

The V gene is TRBV5-1, the J gene TRBJ2-7, with D possibly TRBD2 on 6 matching bases. Germline values: CDR1 SGHRS, CDR2 YFSETQ. The CDR3 is made up of 13 amino acids. The V gene lost 2 bases and the J gene lost 6 bases, with 12 bases spanning the gap. CDR3: CASSLPGEGEQYF. For the CDR3, the DNA is TGCGCCAGCAGCTTACCGGGAGAAGGCGAGCAGTACTTC.

V gene TRBV6-5 combines with J gene TRBJ1-4; D is ambiguous. Trimming stripped 6 bases from V and 2 bases from J, with 7 bases between. This CDR3 has 13 residues. From germline, CDR1 is MNHEY and CDR2 SVGAGI. The CDR3 DNA reads TGTGCCAGCAGGCCCCGGACTAATGAAAAACTGTTTTTT. Translated: CASRPRTNEKLFF.

This chain joins TRBV7-7 and TRBJ2-2; D not resolved. The CDR3 spans 16 residues. V lost 1 base, J lost 4 bases, and 13 bases lay in between. Germline CDR1 and CDR2: SSHAT and FNYEAQ (reference sequence). This CDR3 reads CASSLVYTSSTGELFF. The CDR3 nucleotides read TGTGCCAGCAGCTTAGTATACACGTCCAGCACCGGGGAGCTGTTTTTT.

V is TRBV6-5 and J is TRBJ1-5; no clear D gene. The CDR3 totals 13 residues. Per the germline V gene, CDR1 is MNHEY and CDR2 is SVGAGI. V shed 4 bases and J shed 4 bases, with 8 bases lying between them. The CDR3 nucleotides read TGTGCCAGCAGTTGGGCAGAAAATCAGCCCCAGCATTTT. This encodes CASSWAENQPQHF.

V gene TRBV11-2 combines with J gene TRBJ2-7; a possible D gene is TRBD1 (6 bases). The CDR3 has 13 residues. Germline CDR1 SGHAT, CDR2 FQNNGV. V lost 5 bases to trimming and J lost 5 bases, with 13 bases between them. CDR3 nucleotide sequence: TGTGCCAGCAGCCCTGACAGGTTCAACGAGCAGTACTTC. Translating gives CASSPDRFNEQYF.

This chain joins TRBV11-2 and TRBJ2-2; 9 bases match TRBD1. Germline V gene lookup returns CDR1 SGHAT and CDR2 FQNNGV. This CDR3 is built from 15 residues. Trimming removed 5 bases from V and 7 bases from J; junction bases left unmatched: 8. In DNA, the CDR3 is TGTGCCAGCAGCATAAAGACAGGGGGTGGCGGGGAGCTGTTTTTT. Its translation is CASSIKTGGGGELFF.

The genes are TRBV9 and TRBJ1-6, with a weak D call TRBD1 (5 bases). Trimming removed 1 base from V and 8 bases from J, with 16 bases in between. The CDR3 loop spans 16 amino acids. Germline V CDR1 and CDR2: SGDLS, YYNGEE. CDR3 loop: CASSVTDDSMDSPLHF. CDR3 DNA sequence: TGTGCCAGCAGCGTAACGGACGACAGTATGGATTCACCCCTCCACTTT.

V usage is TRBV6-6 and J usage is TRBJ2-3; the match to TRBD2 covers 9 bases. The V and J ends lost 4 bases and 2 bases, in that order; junction bases with no gene match: 7. CDR1 and CDR2 from the germline V gene are MNHNY and SVGAGI (reference sequence). The CDR3 covers 16 residues. The CDR3 here is CASSSVAGEPTDTQYF. The CDR3, as DNA: TGTGCCAGCAGTTCAGTAGCGGGGGAGCCCACAGATACGCAGTATTTT.

The chain employs TRBV27 and TRBJ2-5; 8 bases agree with TRBD1. The V segment lost 5 bases and the J segment 5 bases; nucleotides outside the gene matches: 10. From germline, CDR1 is MNHEY and CDR2 SMNVEV (reference sequence). The CDR3 consists of 15 residues. DNA of the CDR3: TGTGCCAGCAGTCCCATCCAGGGGGCTGGGGAGACCCAGTACTTC. Translating gives CASSPIQGAGETQYF.

J is TRBJ2-1 and V is TRBV14; 11 positions match TRBD2. J lost 0 bases, V lost 1 base, and 14 bases had no gene match. The CDR3 has 21 amino acids. Looked up from germline, CDR1 is SGHDN and CDR2 is FVKESK. The CDR3 DNA follows: TGTGCCAGCAGCCAAGTTTTCCTAGGACTAGCGGGTTCTAGCTCCTACAATGAGCAGTTCTTC. Its protein product is CASSQVFLGLAGSSSYNEQFF.

The chain has TRBV11-3 and TRBJ2-7; maybe TRBD2 (5 bases). With 1 base removed from V and 6 bases from J, the gap between germline ends came to 10 bases. This CDR3 region has 13 residues. Looked up from germline, CDR1 is SGHNT and CDR2 is YENEEA. As DNA, the CDR3 is TGTGCCAGCAGCTTAGGTTGGGGAGCCGAGCAGTACTTC. It encodes CASSLGWGAEQYF.

J is TRBJ2-7 and V is TRBV7-8; TRBD2 matches 7 bases. Germline lookup yields CDR1 SGHVS and CDR2 FQNEAQ. The junction had 7 bases not matched to a gene; V was cut back by 2 bases and J by 3 bases. This CDR3 has 15 amino acids. CDR3 in DNA: TGTGCCAGCAGCTTAAGGGAGGGCCGGGTCTACGAGCAGTACTTC. It translates to CASSLREGRVYEQYF.